The subject of this entry is one T cell receptor beta chain. Antigen specificity is unknown. The conserved closing phenylalanine or tryptophan is absent in this CDR3, likely reflecting a read error. Per germline, CDR1 PRHDT and CDR2 FYEKMQ (reference sequence). The CDR3 contains 16 residues. Between the trimmed V and J ends, which lost 0 bases and 1 base, there was a span of 11 bases. RNA transcripts gave rise to amplified TCR beta CDR3 regions. The HTBI primer set served for first-round RT-PCR of the TCR CDR3. TCRdb redid the calling of the multiplex PCR reads with MiXCR, one entry per CDR3 protein. The sample holds under 800,000 distinct CDR3 sequences; roughly 15% are singletons and the top ten take roughly a tenth. Recently diagnosed hyperthyroidism of less than 2 months' duration affected patients aged 18 to 65. The data originate from a study of T cells in Graves' hyperthyroidism and ophthalmopathy. Turning to the study itself: Peripheral blood was drawn at first diagnosis, prior to all treatment.

Whole-study results and caveats: Stable hyperthyroidism was told apart from ophthalmopathy by a model built on 13 V-J features.

This clonotype was obtained from a woman between 18 and 29 years old with Graves' hyperthyroidism. Sequencing input: blood. The chain recombines TRBV13 with TRBJ2-3, with D perhaps matching TRBD2 (6 bases). CDR3 loop: CASSLGREFRTDTQYS. CDR3 DNA: TGTGCCAGCAGCTTAGGCCGGGAGTTCCGCACAGATACGCAGTATTCT.